The sequence of this TCR beta chain was determined in a study of immune cell composition in non-small cell lung cancer. Only in-frame clones appear in the TCRdb table, and some are missing; sequencing was by immunoSEQ multiplex PCR. The sample comprises about 5,200 clones, about two thirds of which are singletons, and around 10% rests with the top ten. V lost 1 base, J lost 7 bases, and 10 bases lay in between. The V gene's germline CDR1 is SGHDN and CDR2 FVKESK. The CDR3 has 13 residues. This clone was recorded a few times. The chain links TRBV14 to TRBJ1-2; D unresolved. This clonotype originated in a human donor with non-small cell lung cancer. The sequencing sample was made of lung tumor tissue. CDR3 DNA sequence: TGTGCCAGCAGCCAAGTAGCTAGCGGTGGCTACACCTTC. Translating it yields CASSQVASGGYTF.